A single sample is the source of the 6 T cell receptor beta chains below, sequenced in a study of blood T cells in healthy people across ages. Primers used in a second PCR of roughly 7 to 12 cycles were a sample-barcoded 5' primer and a J-beta primer mix. TCRdb reprocessed the 5' RACE reads via MiXCR and lists one record per CDR3 protein. This table holds under 1,000,000 distinct CDR3 sequences, about half found once. Material for sequencing was blood. All receptors come from an elderly man in good health.

In this sample, this clonotype turned up many times. V and J are TRBV24-1 and TRBJ2-1; D possibly matches TRBD1 or TRBD2 (5 bases each). This CDR3 region has 14 residues. V lost 3 bases and J 9 bases, leaving 14 bases between the germline ends. Per the germline V gene, CDR1 is KGHDR and CDR2 is SFDVKD. CDR3 nucleotides: TGTGCCACCAGTGATGTGAACCGGGGCAGTGAGCAGTTCTTC. Encoded protein: CATSDVNRGSEQFF.

This clonotype was observed at least ten times. V gene TRBV5-6 combines with J gene TRBJ2-5; the D call may be TRBD1 or TRBD2 (5 bases each). Germline lookup yields CDR1 SGHDT and CDR2 YYEEEE. Deletions cut 2 bases from V and 2 bases from J, with 10 bases between. This CDR3 has 14 amino acids. CDR3 amino acids: CASSFRDGQETQYF. The CDR3 DNA reads TGTGCCAGCAGCTTCCGGGACGGACAAGAGACCCAGTACTTC.

This clonotype was recorded many times. This chain connects TRBV29-1 to TRBJ2-1, with a possible D match to TRBD1 (6 bases). Germline V lookup: CDR1 SQVTM, CDR2 ANQGSEA. This CDR3 region has 11 residues. V was shortened by 7 bases and J by 5 bases, with 9 bases between the two germline ends. CDR3 DNA: TGCAGCGGGGACACCGACAATGAGCAGTTCTTC. Translating it yields CSGDTDNEQFF.

The rearrangement links TRBV7-2 to TRBJ2-3; D is possibly TRBD1 (6 bases). Germline V CDR1 and CDR2: SGHTA, FQGNSA. This CDR3 contains 17 residues. Trimming stripped 1 base from V and 0 bases from J, with 14 bases between. In nucleotides, the CDR3 is TGTGCCAGCAGCTTAGGTTCCGGGACAACTAGCACAGATACGCAGTATTTT. Translation: CASSLGSGTTSTDTQYF.

CDR3: CASSPRVTEQYF. The CDR3 DNA reads TGTGCCAGCAGCCCCCGAGTTACCGAGCAGTACTTC. V and J are TRBV12-3 or TRBV12-4 and TRBJ2-4, with D hard to call. With the DNA end fitting TRBJ2-7 better, the J assignment may be wrong. This CDR3 is built from 12 residues.

This chain uses TRBV27 with TRBJ2-1, with 10 bases matching TRBD2. The CDR3 is made up of 12 amino acids. The germline V gene encodes CDR1 MNHEY and CDR2 SMNVEV (reference sequence). Trimming at V came to 7 bases and at J to 15 bases, leaving 9 bases not matched to a gene. CDR3 sequence reads: CASIPTSGIGFF. CDR3 bases: TGTGCCAGCATCCCCACTAGCGGGATAGGGTTCTTC.